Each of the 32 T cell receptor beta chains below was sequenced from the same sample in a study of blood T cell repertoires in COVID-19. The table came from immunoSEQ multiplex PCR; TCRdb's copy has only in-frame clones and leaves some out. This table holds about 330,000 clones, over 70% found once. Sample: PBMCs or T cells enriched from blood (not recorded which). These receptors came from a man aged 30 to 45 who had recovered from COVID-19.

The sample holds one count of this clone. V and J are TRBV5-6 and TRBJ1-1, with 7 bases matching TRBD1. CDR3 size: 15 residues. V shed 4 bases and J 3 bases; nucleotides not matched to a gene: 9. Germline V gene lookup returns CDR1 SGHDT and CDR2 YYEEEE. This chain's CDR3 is CASSSYRGGDTEAFF. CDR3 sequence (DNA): TGTGCCAGCAGCAGCTACAGGGGCGGGGACACTGAAGCTTTCTTT.

CDR3 amino acids: CASSGGFEAFF. In nucleotides, the CDR3 is TGTGCCAGCAGCGGAGGGTTTGAAGCTTTCTTT. The chain combines TRBV25-1 with TRBJ1-1; D is undetermined. Trimming removed 6 bases from V and 7 bases from J, with 9 bases in between. Germline lookup yields CDR1 MGHDK and CDR2 SYGVNS. The CDR3 loop spans 11 amino acids. The variable domain in full, with the rest retrieved from reference TRBV25-1 and TRBJ1-1, is EADIYQTPRYLVIGTGKKITLECSQTMGHDKMYWYQQDPGMELHLIHYSYGVNSTEKGDLSSESTVSRIRTEHFPLTLESARPSHTSQYLCASSGGFEAFFGQGTRLTVV.

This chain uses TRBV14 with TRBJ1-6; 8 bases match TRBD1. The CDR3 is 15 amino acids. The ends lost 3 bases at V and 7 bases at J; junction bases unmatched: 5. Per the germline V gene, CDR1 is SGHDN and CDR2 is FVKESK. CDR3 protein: CASSHRQGWNSPLHF. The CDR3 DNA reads TGTGCCAGCAGCCACAGACAGGGGTGGAATTCACCCCTCCACTTT.

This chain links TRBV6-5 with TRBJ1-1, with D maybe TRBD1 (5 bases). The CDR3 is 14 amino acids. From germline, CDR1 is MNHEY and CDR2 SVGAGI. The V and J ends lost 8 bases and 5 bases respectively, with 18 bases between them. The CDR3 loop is CASARRGRFTEAFF. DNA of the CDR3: TGTGCCAGCGCCCGAAGGGGTCGGTTTACTGAAGCTTTCTTT.

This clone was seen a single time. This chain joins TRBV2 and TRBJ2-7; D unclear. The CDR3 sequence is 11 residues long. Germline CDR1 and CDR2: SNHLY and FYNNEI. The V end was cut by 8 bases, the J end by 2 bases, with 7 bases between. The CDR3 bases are TGTGCCAGCCGAACAACCTACGAGCAGTACTTC. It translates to CASRTTYEQYF.

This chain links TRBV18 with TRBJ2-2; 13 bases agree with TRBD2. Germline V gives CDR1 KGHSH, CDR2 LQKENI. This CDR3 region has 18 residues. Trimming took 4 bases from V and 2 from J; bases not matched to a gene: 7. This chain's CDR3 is CASSLRWTSGGNTGELFF. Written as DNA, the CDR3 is TGTGCCAGCTCACTCCGATGGACTAGCGGGGGTAACACCGGGGAGCTGTTTTTT. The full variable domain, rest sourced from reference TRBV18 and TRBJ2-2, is NAGVMQNPRHLVRRRGQEARLRCSPMKGHSHVYWYRQLPEEGLKFMVYLQKENIIDESGMPKERFSAEFPKEGPSILRIQQVVRGDSAAYFCASSLRWTSGGNTGELFFGEGSRLTVL.

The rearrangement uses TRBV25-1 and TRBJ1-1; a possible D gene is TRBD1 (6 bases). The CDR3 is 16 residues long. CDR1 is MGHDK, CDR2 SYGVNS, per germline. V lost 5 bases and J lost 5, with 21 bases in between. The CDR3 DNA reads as TGTGCCAGCAGTCCCTCTGGGGGCTCGGGGGGAACTGAAGCTTTCTTT. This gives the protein CASSPSGGSGGTEAFF. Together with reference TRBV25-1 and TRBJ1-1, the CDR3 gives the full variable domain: EADIYQTPRYLVIGTGKKITLECSQTMGHDKMYWYQQDPGMELHLIHYSYGVNSTEKGDLSSESTVSRIRTEHFPLTLESARPSHTSQYLCASSPSGGSGGTEAFFGQGTRLTVV.

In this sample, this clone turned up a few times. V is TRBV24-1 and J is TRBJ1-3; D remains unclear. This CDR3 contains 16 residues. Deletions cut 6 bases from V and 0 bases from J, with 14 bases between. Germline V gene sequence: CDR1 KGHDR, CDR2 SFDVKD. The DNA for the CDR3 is TGTGCCACCAGTCCCCCATGGGCTACCTCTGGAAACACCATATATTTT. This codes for CATSPPWATSGNTIYF.

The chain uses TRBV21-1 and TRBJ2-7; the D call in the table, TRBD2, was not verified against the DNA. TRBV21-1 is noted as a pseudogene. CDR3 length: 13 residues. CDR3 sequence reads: CASTLDRVYEQYF. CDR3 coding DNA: TGTGCCAGCACCCTTGACCGGGTCTACGAGCAGTACTTC.

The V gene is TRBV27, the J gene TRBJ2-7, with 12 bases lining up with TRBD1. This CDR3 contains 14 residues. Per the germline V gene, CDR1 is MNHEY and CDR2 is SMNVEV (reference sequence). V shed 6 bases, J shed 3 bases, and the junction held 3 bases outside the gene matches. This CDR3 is CASRGTGGVYEQYF. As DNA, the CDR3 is TGTGCCAGCAGGGGGACAGGGGGCGTCTACGAGCAGTACTTC.

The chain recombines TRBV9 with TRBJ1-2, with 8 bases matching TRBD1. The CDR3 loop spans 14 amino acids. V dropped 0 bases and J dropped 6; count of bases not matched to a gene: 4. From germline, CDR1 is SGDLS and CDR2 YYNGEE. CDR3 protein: CASSVGTGTDGYTF. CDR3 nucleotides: TGTGCCAGCAGCGTAGGGACAGGGACGGATGGCTACACCTTC.

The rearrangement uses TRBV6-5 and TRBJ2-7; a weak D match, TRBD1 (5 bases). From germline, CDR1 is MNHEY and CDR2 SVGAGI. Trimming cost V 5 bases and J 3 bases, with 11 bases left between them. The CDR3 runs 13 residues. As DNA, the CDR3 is TGTGCCAGCAGTATGACAGCCGACTACGAGCAGTACTTC. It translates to CASSMTADYEQYF.

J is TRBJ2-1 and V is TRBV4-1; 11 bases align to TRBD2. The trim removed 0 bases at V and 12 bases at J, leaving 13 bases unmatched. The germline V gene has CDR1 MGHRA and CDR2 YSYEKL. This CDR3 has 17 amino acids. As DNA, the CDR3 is TGCGCCAGCAGCCAAGAAGGTAGTAGCGGGGGGGCCTGGGGGCAGTTCTTC. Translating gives CASSQEGSSGGAWGQFF.

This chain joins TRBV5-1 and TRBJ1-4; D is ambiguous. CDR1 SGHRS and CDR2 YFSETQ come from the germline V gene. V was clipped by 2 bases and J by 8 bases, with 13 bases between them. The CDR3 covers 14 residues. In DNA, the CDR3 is TGCGCCAGCAGCTTAGGAGACCGTGGGGAAAAACTGTTTTTT. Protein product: CASSLGDRGEKLFF.

CDR3 residues: CASSLLGGVEKLFF. The CDR3 DNA reads as TGTGCCAGCAGTTTATTAGGGGGCGTTGAAAAACTGTTTTTT. This chain connects TRBV27 to TRBJ1-4; 7 nucleotides align to TRBD1. V shed 1 base and J 7 bases; nucleotides not matched to a gene: 3. This CDR3 is built from 14 residues. Germline V gene data show CDR1 as MNHEY and CDR2 as SMNVEV (reference sequence).

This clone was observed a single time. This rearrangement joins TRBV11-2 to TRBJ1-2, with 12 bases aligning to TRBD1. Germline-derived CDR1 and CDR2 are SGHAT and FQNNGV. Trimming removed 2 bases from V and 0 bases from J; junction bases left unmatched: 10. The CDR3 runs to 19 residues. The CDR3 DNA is TGTGCCAGCAGCTTAATAGCGGGGACAGGGGGCATATCTAACTATGGCTACACCTTC. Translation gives CASSLIAGTGGISNYGYTF.

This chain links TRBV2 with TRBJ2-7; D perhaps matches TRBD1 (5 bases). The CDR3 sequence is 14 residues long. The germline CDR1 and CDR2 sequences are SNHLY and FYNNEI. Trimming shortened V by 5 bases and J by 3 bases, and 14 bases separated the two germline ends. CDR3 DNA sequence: TGTGCCAGCAGTCAGGACCCAGGGTACTACGAGCAGTACTTC. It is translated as CASSQDPGYYEQYF.

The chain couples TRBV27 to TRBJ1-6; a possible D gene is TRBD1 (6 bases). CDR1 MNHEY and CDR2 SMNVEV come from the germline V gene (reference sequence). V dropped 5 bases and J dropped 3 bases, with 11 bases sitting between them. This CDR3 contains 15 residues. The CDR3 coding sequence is TGTGCCAGCAGTAGAAGACAGGACTATAATTCACCCCTCCACTTT. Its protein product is CASSRRQDYNSPLHF.

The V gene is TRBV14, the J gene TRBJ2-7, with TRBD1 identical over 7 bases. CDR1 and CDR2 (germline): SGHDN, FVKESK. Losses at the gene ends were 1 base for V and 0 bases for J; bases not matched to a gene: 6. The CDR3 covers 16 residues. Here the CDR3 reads CASSQGGGYGSYEQYF. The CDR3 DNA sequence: TGTGCCAGCAGCCAAGGAGGGGGCTATGGCTCCTACGAGCAGTACTTC.

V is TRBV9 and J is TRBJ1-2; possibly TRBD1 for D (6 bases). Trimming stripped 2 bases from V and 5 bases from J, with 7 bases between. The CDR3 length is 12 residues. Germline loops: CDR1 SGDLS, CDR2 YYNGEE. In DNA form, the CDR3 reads TGTGCCAGCAGCGTGGGACAATATGGCTACACCTTC. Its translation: CASSVGQYGYTF.

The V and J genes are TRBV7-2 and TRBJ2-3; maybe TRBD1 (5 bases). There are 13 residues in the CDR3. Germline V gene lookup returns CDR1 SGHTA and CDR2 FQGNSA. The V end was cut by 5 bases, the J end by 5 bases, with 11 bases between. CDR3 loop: CASSVRVGDTQYF. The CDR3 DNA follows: TGTGCCAGCAGCGTCAGGGTTGGAGATACGCAGTATTTT. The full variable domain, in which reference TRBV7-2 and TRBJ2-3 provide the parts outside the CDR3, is GAGVSQSPSNKVTEKGKDVELRCDPISGHTALYWYRQSLGQGLEFLIYFQGNSAPDKSGLPSDRFSAERTGGSVSTLTIQRTQQEDSAVYLCASSVRVGDTQYFGPGTRLTVL.

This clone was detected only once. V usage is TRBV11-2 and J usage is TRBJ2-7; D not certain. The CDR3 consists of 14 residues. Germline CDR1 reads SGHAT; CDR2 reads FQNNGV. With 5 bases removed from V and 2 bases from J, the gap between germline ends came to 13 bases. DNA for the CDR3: TGTGCCAGCAGCCAGACTGATCCGCCCTACGAGCAGTACTTC. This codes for CASSQTDPPYEQYF.

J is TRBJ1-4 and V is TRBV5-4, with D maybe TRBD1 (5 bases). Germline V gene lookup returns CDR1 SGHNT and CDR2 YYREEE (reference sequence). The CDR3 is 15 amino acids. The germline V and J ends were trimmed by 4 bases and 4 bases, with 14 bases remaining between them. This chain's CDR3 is CASSLRDSYNEKLFF. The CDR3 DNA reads TGTGCCAGCAGCCTACGCGACAGTTATAATGAAAAACTGTTTTTT.

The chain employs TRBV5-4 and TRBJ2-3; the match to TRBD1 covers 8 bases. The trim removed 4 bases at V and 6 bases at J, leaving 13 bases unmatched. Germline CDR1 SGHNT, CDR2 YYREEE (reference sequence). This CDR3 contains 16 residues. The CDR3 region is CASSRTIQGGFDTQYF. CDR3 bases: TGTGCCAGCAGCCGGACCATACAGGGGGGATTTGATACGCAGTATTTT.

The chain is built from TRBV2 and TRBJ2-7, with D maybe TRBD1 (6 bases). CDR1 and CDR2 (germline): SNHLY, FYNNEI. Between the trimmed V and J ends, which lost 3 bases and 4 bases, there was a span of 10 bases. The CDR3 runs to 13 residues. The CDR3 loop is CASSEDTGYEQYF. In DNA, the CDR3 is TGTGCCAGCAGTGAGGATACAGGGTACGAGCAGTACTTC.

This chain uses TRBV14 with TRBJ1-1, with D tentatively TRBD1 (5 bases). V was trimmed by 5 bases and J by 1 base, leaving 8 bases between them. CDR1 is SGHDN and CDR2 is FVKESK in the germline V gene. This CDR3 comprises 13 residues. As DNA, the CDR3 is TGTGCCAGCAGCTTTGGACAGAACACTGAAGCTTTCTTT. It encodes CASSFGQNTEAFF.

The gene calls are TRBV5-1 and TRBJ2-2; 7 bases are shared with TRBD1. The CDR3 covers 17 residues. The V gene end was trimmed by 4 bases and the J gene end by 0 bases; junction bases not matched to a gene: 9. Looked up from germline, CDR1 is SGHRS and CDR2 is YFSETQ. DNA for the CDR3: TGCGCCAGCAGCCCGGGACAGCACACCGCGAACACCGGGGAGCTGTTTTTT. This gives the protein CASSPGQHTANTGELFF.

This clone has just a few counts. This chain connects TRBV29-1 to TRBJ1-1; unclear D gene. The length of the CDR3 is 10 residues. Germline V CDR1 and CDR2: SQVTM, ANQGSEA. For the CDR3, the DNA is TGCAGTGCAGTGAACACTGAAGCTTTCTTT. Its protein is CSAVNTEAFF.

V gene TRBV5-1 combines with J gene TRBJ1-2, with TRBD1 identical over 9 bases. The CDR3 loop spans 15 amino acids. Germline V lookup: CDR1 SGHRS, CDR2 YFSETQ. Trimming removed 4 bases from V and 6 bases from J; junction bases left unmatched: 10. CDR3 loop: CASSPGQGAFDGYTF. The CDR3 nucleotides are TGCGCCAGCAGCCCGGGACAGGGAGCTTTTGATGGCTACACCTTC.

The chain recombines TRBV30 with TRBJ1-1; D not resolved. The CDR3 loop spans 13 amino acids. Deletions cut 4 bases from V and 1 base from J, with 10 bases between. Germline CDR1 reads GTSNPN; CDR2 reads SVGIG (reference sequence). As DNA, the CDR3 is TGTGCCTGGACTCTACGGGGGAACACTGAAGCTTTCTTT. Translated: CAWTLRGNTEAFF.

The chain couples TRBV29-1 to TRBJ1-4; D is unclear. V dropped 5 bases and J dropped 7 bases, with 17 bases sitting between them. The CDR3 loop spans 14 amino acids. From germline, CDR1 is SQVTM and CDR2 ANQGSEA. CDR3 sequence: CSVSLLLSGEKLFF. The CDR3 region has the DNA TGCAGCGTTTCCCTCCTTCTTTCGGGTGAAAAACTGTTTTTT.

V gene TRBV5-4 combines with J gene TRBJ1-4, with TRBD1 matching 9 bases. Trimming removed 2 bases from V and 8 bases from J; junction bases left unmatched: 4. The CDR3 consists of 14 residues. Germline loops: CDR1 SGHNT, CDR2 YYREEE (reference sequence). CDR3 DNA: TGTGCCAGCAGCTTACGGACAGGGGAGGAAAAACTGTTTTTT. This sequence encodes CASSLRTGEEKLFF.